This T cell receptor beta chain was retrieved from a study of CD4 T cells in relation to SARS-CoV-2 and coronaviruses. Produced via immunoSEQ multiplex PCR; TCRdb's table is partial and in-frame only. The sample includes tens of thousands of clones, about 91% seen only once; the top ten take 0.3% to 0.5%. V lost 1 base to trimming and J lost 0 bases, with 6 bases between them. Germline V gene data show CDR1 as SGHTA and CDR2 as FQGNSA. The CDR3 spans 14 residues. The gene calls are TRBV7-2 and TRBJ1-2, with D maybe TRBD1 (5 bases). Specimen: naive CD4+ T cells from PBMCs. Specified subset: naive CD4+ T cells isolated by negative enrichment. This TCR was sampled from an adult with COVID-19. For the CDR3, the DNA is TGTGCCAGCAGCTTAGGACAGACTAACTATGGCTACACCTTC. Protein sequence: CASSLGQTNYGYTF.